This T cell receptor beta chain was profiled in a study of shared clonotypes between healthy human individuals. Clones were sequenced by immunoSEQ multiplex PCR, and TCRdb holds only the in-frame ones, with some missing. The profile shows some 680,000 clones, around 73% of them singletons. With 7 bases removed from V and 3 bases from J, the gap between germline ends came to 16 bases. Germline-derived CDR1 and CDR2 are MNHNS and SASEGT. There are 14 residues in the CDR3. The chain combines TRBV6-1 with TRBJ2-7; D perhaps matches TRBD1 (5 bases). Sequencing was carried out using memory CD4+ T cells sorted from blood. Sample subset: CD45RA-negative fraction. This TCR was sampled from a woman aged 30 to 39 in good health. CDR3 in amino acids: CASTSTVPLYEQYF. The CDR3 DNA follows: TGTGCCAGCACCTCGACAGTCCCTCTCTACGAGCAGTACTTC.